This T cell receptor (beta chain) was captured in a study of graft-versus-host responses after intestinal transplantation. Study-level points and caveats: There was an association between peak levels of circulating GvH clones and early post-transplant HvG declines. Recipient bone marrow held GvH clones, some seen earlier in ileum or blood.

Measured with immunoSEQ multiplex PCR; TCRdb has only the in-frame clones, and not every one. This sample has 100,000 or so clones; approximately 92% occur once, and the top ten carry approximately 1.1%. The CDR3 has 15 residues. The germline V gene has CDR1 MNHEY and CDR2 SVGAGI. Unmatched junction bases numbered 4, after V lost 4 bases and J lost 2 bases. A remark on this clone: The antigen remains undetermined.

The source material was unstimulated CD8+ T cells sorted from spleen or lymph node cells, sampled before transplant. This receptor was obtained from a human donor who was the organ donor for an intestinal transplant. The chain combines TRBV6-5 with TRBJ2-1, with 8 bases fitting TRBD1. CDR3 coding DNA: TGTGCCAGCAGTTTGCAGGGGGCCCCCTACAATGAGCAGTTCTTC. Translation gives CASSLQGAPYNEQFF.